This record looks at one T cell receptor (beta chain) sequence and its context. Antigen specificity is unknown. These data are taken from a study of graft-versus-host responses after intestinal transplantation. On the study more broadly: Multivisceral, liver-intestinal, or isolated intestinal grafts went to recipients. Every one of the recipients received anti-thymocyte globulin induction and afterwards took tacrolimus and steroids for about 3 years.

Per the germline V gene, CDR1 is SGDLS and CDR2 is YYNGEE. This CDR3 comprises 21 residues. The V gene end was trimmed by 2 bases and the J gene end by 2 bases; junction bases not matched to a gene: 16. Clones were sequenced by immunoSEQ multiplex PCR, and TCRdb holds only the in-frame ones, with some missing. The table records approximately 71,000 clones, 89% of them present only once. Findings of the study overall: The highest levels of circulating GvH clones went along with early declines in HvG clones after transplant. Individuals who had graft-donor T cell macrochimerism had allografts that showed high graft-versus-host to host-versus-graft clonal ratios.

The sequenced sample was unstimulated CD8+ T cells sorted from spleen or lymph node cells, obtained before intestinal transplant. The receptor comes from a human donor who received an intestinal transplant. The rearrangement links TRBV9 to TRBJ2-5; 15 nucleotides line up with TRBD2. The CDR3 DNA follows: TGTGCCAGCAGCGTCAGGGAAATTGGACTAGCGGGGGGGCGGAATCAAGAGACCCAGTACTTC. It yields the protein CASSVREIGLAGGRNQETQYF.